This is a list of T cell receptor beta chains from one sample in a study of T cells in tumors after PD-1 blockade. TCRdb's copy holds only in-frame clones and misses some; the assay was immunoSEQ multiplex PCR. The data hold roughly 59,000 clones, with roughly 75% observed a single time. Source: PBMCs, taken before anti-PD-1 treatment. The receptors shown here come from a human donor with basal cell carcinoma. The CDR3 runs from the conserved cysteine through the conserved F or W. For some rows the clone size is stated as once, few or many, or as a class when expanded; others skip it.

>TRBJ1-3|TRBV14|-
CASSLDLSGNTIYF
>TRBJ2-7|TRBV15|few
CATSPSRLQGEQYF
>TRBJ1-2|TRBV19|few
CAPQVMGQREKNYGYTF
>TRBJ2-5|TRBV7-8|-
CASSLRGLETQYF
>TRBJ1-1|TRBV30|once
CAWSLVNTEAFF
>TRBJ2-5|TRBV30|once
CAWTLEYQETQYF
>TRBJ1-4|TRBV7-9|-
CASSLARQQNEKLFF
>TRBJ2-1|TRBV6-5|-
CASSSNQNNEQFF
>TRBJ1-4|TRBV2|-
CASKAELNEKLFF
>TRBJ2-1|TRBV6-5|-
CASRARGSYNEQFF
>TRBJ1-3|TRBV3-1/TRBV3-2|-
CASSYPKTGGHGNTIYF
>TRBJ2-7|TRBV19|-
CASSFSSGGSYEQYF